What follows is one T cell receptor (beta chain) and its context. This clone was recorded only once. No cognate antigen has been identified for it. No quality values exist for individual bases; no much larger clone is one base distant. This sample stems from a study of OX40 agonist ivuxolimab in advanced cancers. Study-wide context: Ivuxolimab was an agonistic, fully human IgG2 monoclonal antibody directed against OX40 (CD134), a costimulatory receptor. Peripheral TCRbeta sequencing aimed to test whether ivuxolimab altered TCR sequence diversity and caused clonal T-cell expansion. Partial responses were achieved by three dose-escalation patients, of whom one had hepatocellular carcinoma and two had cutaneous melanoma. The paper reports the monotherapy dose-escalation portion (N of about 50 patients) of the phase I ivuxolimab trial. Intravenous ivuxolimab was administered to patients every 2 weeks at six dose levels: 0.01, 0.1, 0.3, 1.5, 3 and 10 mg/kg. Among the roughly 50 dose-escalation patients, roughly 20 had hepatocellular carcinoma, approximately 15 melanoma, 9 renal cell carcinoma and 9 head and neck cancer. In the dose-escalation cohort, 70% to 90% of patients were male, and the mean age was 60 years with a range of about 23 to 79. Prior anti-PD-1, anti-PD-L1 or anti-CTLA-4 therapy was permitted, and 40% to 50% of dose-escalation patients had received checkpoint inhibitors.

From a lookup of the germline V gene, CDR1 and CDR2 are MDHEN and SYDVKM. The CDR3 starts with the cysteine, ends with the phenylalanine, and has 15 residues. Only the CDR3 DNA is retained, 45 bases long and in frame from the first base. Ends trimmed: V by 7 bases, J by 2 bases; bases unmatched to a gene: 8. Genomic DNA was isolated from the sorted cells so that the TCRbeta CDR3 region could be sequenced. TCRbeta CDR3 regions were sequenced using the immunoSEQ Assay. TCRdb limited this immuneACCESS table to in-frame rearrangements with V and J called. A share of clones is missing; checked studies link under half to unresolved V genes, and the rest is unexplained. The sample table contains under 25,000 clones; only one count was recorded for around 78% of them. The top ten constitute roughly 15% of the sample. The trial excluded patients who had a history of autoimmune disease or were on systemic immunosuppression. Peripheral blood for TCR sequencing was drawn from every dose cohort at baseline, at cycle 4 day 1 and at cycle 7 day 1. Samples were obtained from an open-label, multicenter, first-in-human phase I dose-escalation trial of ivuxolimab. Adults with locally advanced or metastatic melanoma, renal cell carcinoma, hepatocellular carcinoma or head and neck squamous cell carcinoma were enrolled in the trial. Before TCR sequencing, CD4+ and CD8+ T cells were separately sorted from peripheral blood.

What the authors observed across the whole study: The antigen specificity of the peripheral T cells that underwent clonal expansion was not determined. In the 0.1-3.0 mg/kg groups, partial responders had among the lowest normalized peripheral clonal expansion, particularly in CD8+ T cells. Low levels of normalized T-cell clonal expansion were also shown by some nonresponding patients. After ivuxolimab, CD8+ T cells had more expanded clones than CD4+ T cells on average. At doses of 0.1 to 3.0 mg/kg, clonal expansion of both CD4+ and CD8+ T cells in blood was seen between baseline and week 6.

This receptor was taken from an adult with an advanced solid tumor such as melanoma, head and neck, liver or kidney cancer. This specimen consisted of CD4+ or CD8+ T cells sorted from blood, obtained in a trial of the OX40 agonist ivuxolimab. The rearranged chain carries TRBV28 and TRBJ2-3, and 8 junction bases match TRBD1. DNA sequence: TGTGCCAGCACTCCTTGGACAGGGAACACAGATACGCAGTATTTT. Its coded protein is CASTPWTGNTDTQYF.